This is a list of T cell receptor beta chains from one sample in a study of cytomegalovirus exposure and HLA in healthy donors. The repertoire was sequenced with immunoSEQ multiplex PCR; TCRdb's copy has only in-frame clones and lacks some. The sample has about 140,000 clones, more than 60% seen once. Specimen: PBMCs. Source of these receptors: a woman in her fifties or sixties in good health and CMV-seropositive. Each CDR3 is given with its conserved first and last residue. Fields, in order: CDR3 length, clone size, V gene, J gene, D gene, CDR3 protein, CDR3 DNA. The D gene is left open where the match is weak. The size of a clone is reported for some rows only, either as once, few or many, or as a class for expanded clones.

14	NA	TRBV2	TRBJ2-2	NA	CASSSRSDTGELFF	TGTGCCAGCAGTTCTCGTTCCGACACCGGGGAGCTGTTTTTT
16	NA	TRBV11-2	TRBJ1-4	NA	CASSSGVLTTNEKLFF	TGTGCCAGCAGCTCAGGGGTTCTCACAACTAATGAAAAACTGTTTTTT
15	NA	TRBV4-3	TRBJ1-2	NA	CASSPTPHGQAGYTF	TGCGCCAGCAGCCCCACCCCCCACGGCCAAGCGGGCTACACCTTC
14	NA	TRBV14	TRBJ1-6	NA	CASSQIELNSPLHF	TGTGCCAGCAGCCAAATTGAGCTTAATTCACCCCTCCACTTT
15	NA	TRBV15	TRBJ1-1	NA	CATSSWGGVNTEAFF	TGTGCCACCAGCAGTTGGGGGGGGGTAAACACTGAAGCTTTCTTT
11	NA	TRBV25-1	TRBJ1-5	NA	CASSLKQPQHF	TGTGCCAGCAGCCTAAAACAGCCCCAGCATTTT
13	NA	TRBV7-2	TRBJ2-7	NA	CASSPRQAYEQYF	TGTGCCAGCAGCCCCCGACAGGCGTACGAGCAGTACTTC
16	NA	TRBV5-1	TRBJ2-3	TRBD2	CASSLEAGPGGDTQYF	TGCGCCAGCAGCTTGGAAGCGGGGCCGGGGGGAGATACGCAGTATTTT
16	NA	TRBV7-2	TRBJ1-3	TRBD1	CASSFRTGGIGNTIYF	TGTGCCAGCAGCTTCCGGACAGGGGGGATTGGAAACACCATATATTTT
16	NA	TRBV4-2	TRBJ2-1	TRBD2	CASSHTLPGGGGEQFF	TGTGCCAGCAGCCACACCCTTCCGGGGGGGGGCGGTGAGCAGTTCTTC
17	NA	TRBV6-4	TRBJ2-1	TRBD2	CASSSTPGGPGVNEQFF	TGTGCCAGCTCAAGTACGCCGGGGGGGCCGGGGGTGAATGAGCAGTTCTTC
15	NA	TRBV5-1	TRBJ1-4	TRBD1	CASSLAGGDYEKLFF	TGCGCCAGCAGCTTGGCAGGGGGCGATTATGAAAAACTGTTTTTT
15	NA	TRBV5-4	TRBJ1-4	NA	CASSLRQVTTEKLFF	TGTGCCAGCAGCTTGAGACAGGTCACTACCGAAAAACTGTTTTTT
15	NA	TRBV29-1	TRBJ2-7	TRBD2	CSVGGTSGGAYEQYF	TGCAGCGTTGGAGGGACTAGCGGGGGGGCCTACGAGCAGTACTTC
16	NA	TRBV18	TRBJ2-1	TRBD2	CASSPIFGGSYNEQFF	TGTGCCAGCTCACCAATATTCGGGGGGTCCTACAATGAGCAGTTCTTC
14	NA	TRBV5-1	TRBJ1-1	TRBD1	CASSVVGQGTEAFF	TGCGCCAGCAGCGTAGTCGGACAGGGCACCGAAGCTTTCTTT
17	NA	TRBV2	TRBJ2-1	TRBD2	CASIMMGASGGANEQFF	TGTGCCAGCATAATGATGGGGGCGAGCGGGGGGGCCAACGAGCAGTTCTTC
16	NA	TRBV6-5	TRBJ2-3	NA	CASSYLRGSFTDTQYF	TGTGCCAGCAGTTACCTTCGGGGGAGCTTCACAGATACGCAGTATTTT
16	once	TRBV28	TRBJ1-2	NA	CASSWRVGDTNYGYTF	TGTGCCAGCAGTTGGCGTGTAGGGGACACAAACTATGGCTACACCTTC
14	NA	TRBV27	TRBJ2-3	TRBD2	CASRLAGGPDTQYF	TGTGCCAGCAGACTAGCGGGGGGGCCGGATACGCAGTATTTT
14	few	TRBV7-9	TRBJ1-2	TRBD1	CASSPSDRGAPYTF	TGTGCCAGCAGCCCCTCGGACAGGGGAGCGCCCTACACCTTC
12	few	TRBV10-3	TRBJ1-2	NA	CAISPLRGGYTF	TGTGCCATCAGTCCACTAAGGGGCGGCTACACCTTC
15	once	TRBV5-4	TRBJ2-7	NA	CASSSPGLRYDEQYF	TGTGCCAGCAGCTCCCCGGGACTCCGGTACGACGAGCAGTACTTC
14	NA	TRBV15	TRBJ1-6	TRBD1	CATSRTGKDSPLHF	TGTGCCACCAGCAGGACAGGGAAGGATTCACCCCTCCACTTT
16	few	TRBV7-3	TRBJ1-4	TRBD1	CASSLISGTGGEKLFF	TGTGCCAGCAGCTTAATATCCGGGACAGGGGGAGAAAAACTGTTTTTT
13	NA	TRBV27	TRBJ1-5	NA	CASSLTGNQPQHF	TGTGCCAGCAGTTTAACAGGGAACCAGCCCCAGCATTTT
15	few	TRBV2	TRBJ2-1	TRBD2	CASRASGGAYNEQFF	TGTGCCAGCAGGGCAAGCGGGGGGGCCTACAATGAGCAGTTCTTC
16	few	TRBV7-7	TRBJ2-3	TRBD2	CASSRLTSGGPTTQYF	TGTGCTAGCAGCCGCCTGACTAGCGGGGGGCCCACGACGCAGTATTTT